These 24 T cell receptor beta chains were all obtained from the same sample, sequenced in a study of blood T cells in healthy people across ages. Together with a sample-barcoded 5' primer, a J-beta primer mix was included in a second PCR lasting roughly 6 to 12 cycles. TCRdb re-analysed the 5' RACE reads in MiXCR, keeping a single row per CDR3 protein. The table has 650,000 to 700,000 distinct CDR3 sequences, roughly 30% seen once; the top ten hold roughly 14%. Material: blood. The receptors were sampled from a woman at least 80 years old in good health.

With regard to this clonotype: This may come from a read error, since a much larger clone is one base off. The chain combines TRBV6-1 with TRBJ2-3, with D perhaps TRBD2 (5 bases). The CDR3 has 12 amino acids. CDR1 MNHNS and CDR2 SASEGT come from the germline V gene. This chain's CDR3 is CASSEVGDTQCF. The CDR3 DNA reads TGTGCCAGCAGTGAAGTGGGAGATACGCAGTGTTTT.

There are a few counts of this clonotype. The V and J genes are TRBV6-6 and TRBJ2-1; the match to TRBD1 covers 7 bases. Germline loops: CDR1 MNHNY, CDR2 SVGAGI (reference sequence). The CDR3 spans 14 residues. V lost 6 bases to trimming and J lost 2 bases; unmatched junction nucleotides: 4. The CDR3 spells CASRLGTAYNEQFF. The CDR3 DNA is TGTGCCAGCAGACTCGGGACAGCCTACAATGAGCAGTTCTTC.

CDR3 amino acids: CSARRFGSRASTGELFF. The CDR3 DNA is TGCAGTGCTAGACGGTTTGGGTCGCGTGCGTCCACCGGGGAGCTGTTTTTT. The chain carries TRBV20-1 and TRBJ2-2, with D uncertain. V lost 2 bases and J lost 4, with 20 bases in between. Germline-derived CDR1 and CDR2 are DFQATT and SNEGSKA (reference sequence). The CDR3 spans 17 residues.

This clonotype was recorded many times. This sequence joins TRBV30 and TRBJ2-5; TRBD1 might be the D (5 bases). The CDR3 length is 13 residues. In germline, CDR1 is GTSNPN, CDR2 SVGIG (reference sequence). The ends were cut back, 4 bases at V and 1 base at J, with 10 bases in the middle. CDR3 sequence reads: CAWTGSGQETQYF. Written as DNA, the CDR3 is TGTGCCTGGACAGGGTCAGGCCAAGAGACCCAGTACTTC.

The chain uses TRBV12-3 or TRBV12-4 and TRBJ2-3; TRBD1 aligns across 8 bases. V dropped 3 bases and J dropped 0; count of bases not matched to a gene: 5. The CDR3 has 16 residues. CDR3 DNA: TGTGCCAGCAGTTTTGGGACAGGCGATAGCACAGATACGCAGTATTTT. Encoded protein: CASSFGTGDSTDTQYF.

V is TRBV2 and J is TRBJ2-5; 8 bases fit TRBD1. J lost 5 bases, V lost 8 bases, and 10 bases had no gene match. This CDR3 has 14 residues. The germline gives CDR1 SNHLY, CDR2 FYNNEI. CDR3 DNA: TGTGCCAGCTTTCCAGGGGGCATCTGGGAGACCCAGTACTTC. Its translation is CASFPGGIWETQYF.

This clonotype showed up just a few times. A much larger clone sits a single nucleotide away, making a read error possible. The chain recombines TRBV7-2 with TRBJ2-6; 8 positions agree with TRBD1. The CDR3 is 15 amino acids. Trimming at V came to 5 bases and at J to 7 bases, leaving 7 bases not matched to a gene. From germline, CDR1 is SGHTA and CDR2 FQGNSA. CDR3 sequence reads: CASSGGQGSANVLTF. In nucleotides, the CDR3 is TGTGCCAGCAGCGGAGGACAGGGTTCAGCCAACGTCCTGACTTTC.

This clonotype was picked up many times. As DNA, the CDR3 is TGTGCCAGCAGCCAAGCCTGGGTTTACAATGAGCAGTTCTTC. This codes for CASSQAWVYNEQFF. This chain connects TRBV14 to TRBJ2-1; D call uncertain. The CDR3 has 14 amino acids. Germline CDR1 is SGHDN and CDR2 is FVKESK. Trimming removed 1 base from V and 4 bases from J, with 8 bases in between.

This clonotype has at least ten counts. This chain connects TRBV20-1 to TRBJ2-7; perhaps D is TRBD1 or TRBD2 (5 bases each). This CDR3 is 14 amino acids long. V dropped 0 bases and J dropped 4 bases, with 13 bases sitting between them. Per germline, CDR1 DFQATT and CDR2 SNEGSKA (reference sequence). The CDR3 DNA reads as TGCAGTGCTAGAGATCTGGGACGTCAGTACGAGCAGTACTTC. Protein: CSARDLGRQYEQYF.

Ten or more counts support this clonotype. The genes are TRBV24-1 and TRBJ2-1; D may correspond to TRBD1 or TRBD2 (5 bases each). The CDR3 totals 14 residues. The V and J ends lost 6 bases and 7 bases respectively, with 15 bases between them. Germline values: CDR1 KGHDR, CDR2 SFDVKD. DNA of the CDR3: TGTGCCACCAGTCCCCGGGACCGGTGGAATGAGCAGTTCTTC. As protein: CATSPRDRWNEQFF.

This clonotype was found once. The J gene is TRBJ2-5, the V gene TRBV20-1; 8 nucleotides line up with TRBD2. CDR1 DFQATT and CDR2 SNEGSKA come from the germline V gene (reference sequence). CDR3 size: 15 residues. Trimming took 3 bases from V and 2 from J; bases not matched to a gene: 8. The CDR3 DNA reads as TGCAGTGCTAGCGGGGGGGTATTTGGGCAAGAGACCCAGTACTTC. Its protein product is CSASGGVFGQETQYF.

The rearrangement uses TRBV5-1 and TRBJ2-1; 10 positions match TRBD2. V trimming: 0 bases; J trimming: 6 bases; junction bases outside the gene matches: 3. Per germline, CDR1 SGHRS and CDR2 YFSETQ. The CDR3 extends over 15 amino acids. The CDR3 protein is CASSLAASGSNEQFF. CDR3 in DNA: TGCGCCAGCAGCTTGGCGGCTAGCGGGAGCAATGAGCAGTTCTTC.

This clonotype was counted at least ten times. This rearrangement joins TRBV10-3 to TRBJ1-2; the D is unclear. This CDR3 is built from 12 residues. The ends were cut back, 2 bases at V and 4 bases at J, with 5 bases in the middle. Per the germline V gene, CDR1 is ENHRY and CDR2 is SYGVKD. The CDR3 sequence is CAISEGSYGYTF. The CDR3 region has the DNA TGTGCCATCAGTGAGGGCAGCTATGGCTACACCTTC.

The chain joins TRBV15 to TRBJ1-1; D may be TRBD1 (5 bases). CDR1 and CDR2 (germline): LNHNV, YYDKDF (reference sequence). The CDR3 consists of 15 residues. Trimming took off 5 bases at V and 11 bases at J, with 24 bases between the two ends. The CDR3 sequence: CATSGLRVGVSRAFF. Written as DNA, the CDR3 is TGTGCCACCAGCGGGCTCAGGGTTGGAGTTAGTCGGGCTTTCTTT.

This clonotype was recorded only once. A much more abundant neighbour one base away suggests this may be a read error. The chain couples TRBV29-1 to TRBJ1-1, with D possibly TRBD1 on 6 matching bases. This CDR3 spans 13 amino acids. CDR1 SQVTM and CDR2 ANQGSEA come from the germline V gene. Written as DNA, the CDR3 is TGCGGCTTCGCACAGGGACGAGGAACTGAAGCTTTCTTT. It specifies CGFAQGRGTEAFF.

A few counts support this clonotype. The V gene is TRBV7-2, the J gene TRBJ1-2; TRBD1 matches 9 bases. The CDR3 is 17 amino acids. J gave up 0 bases and V 6 bases, and 11 bases lay outside the gene matches. Germline V gives CDR1 SGHTA, CDR2 FQGNSA. This CDR3 is CASSRPGQGITNYGYTF. The DNA for the CDR3 is TGTGCCAGCAGTCGTCCGGGACAGGGTATTACTAACTATGGCTACACCTTC.

Turning to this clonotype: It may be a read error: a sequence one base away is much more abundant. The chain links TRBV9 to TRBJ2-4; the match to TRBD1 covers 9 bases. The CDR3 spans 14 residues. Germline values: CDR1 SGDLS, CDR2 YYNGEE. Losses at the gene ends were 0 bases for V and 13 bases for J; bases not matched to a gene: 8. The CDR3 DNA sequence: TGTGCCAGCAGCGTAGCTACAGGGGGCGTTGAGCAGTACTTC. It translates to CASSVATGGVEQYF.

This clonotype has ten or more counts. The CDR3 DNA reads TGCAGTGCCCTTGAGGACAGGGCCTACGAGCAGTACTTC. Its protein is CSALEDRAYEQYF. The chain is built from TRBV20-1 and TRBJ2-7; 8 nucleotides line up with TRBD1. The CDR3 runs to 13 residues. In germline, CDR1 is DFQATT, CDR2 SNEGSKA (reference sequence). V was clipped by 6 bases and J by 2 bases; unmatched bases: 6.

This clonotype was observed at least ten times. V is TRBV7-3 and J is TRBJ2-3, with a weak D call TRBD1 (5 bases). Deletions cut 4 bases from V and 4 bases from J, with 9 bases between. Germline V gene data show CDR1 as SGHTA and CDR2 as FQGTGA. CDR3 length: 13 amino acids. The CDR3 is CASSWAGSDTQYF. CDR3 bases: TGTGCCAGCAGCTGGGCAGGGTCAGATACGCAGTATTTT.

As for this clonotype: The junction shows a germline mismatch at one end, possibly a read error. This chain connects TRBV18 to TRBJ1-5; D unresolved. The germline V gene has CDR1 KGHSH and CDR2 LQKENI. The CDR3 sequence is 13 residues long. CDR3 DNA sequence: TGTACCAGCTCACCTAAAGACAATCAGCCCCAGCATTTT. It translates to CTSSPKDNQPQHF.

Remarks on this clonotype: The junction departs from the called germline gene at one end, perhaps through a read error. The rearrangement uses TRBV7-2 and TRBJ2-1; 7 bases map to TRBD1. CDR3 length: 15 residues. The V gene's germline CDR1 is SGHTA and CDR2 FQGNSA. CDR3 residues: CAGSQGGQRYNKQFF. CDR3 DNA sequence: TGTGCCGGCAGCCAAGGGGGACAGCGATACAATAAGCAGTTCTTC. Variable domain in full (rest from reference TRBV7-2 and TRBJ2-1): GAGVSQSPSNKVTEKGKDVELRCDPISGHTALYWYRQSLGQGLEFLIYFQGNSAPDKSGLPSDRFSAERTGGSVSTLTIQRTQQEDSAVYLCAGSQGGQRYNKQFFGPGTRLTVL.

This clonotype appeared many times. V and J are TRBV24-1 and TRBJ2-1; TRBD2 aligns across 13 bases. The ends lost 5 bases at V and 3 bases at J; junction bases unmatched: 3. The CDR3 runs to 16 residues. The V gene's germline CDR1 is KGHDR and CDR2 SFDVKD. This chain's CDR3 is CATSGRTSGSYNEQFF. The CDR3 DNA sequence: TGTGCCACCAGTGGACGGACTAGCGGGAGCTACAATGAGCAGTTCTTC.

The sample holds a few counts of this clonotype. CDR3 coding DNA: TGTGCTAGTGGTTTGGTATGGCAGGGAAGGGCGAGCACTGAAGCTTTCTTT. Translating it yields CASGLVWQGRASTEAFF. This chain joins TRBV12-5 and TRBJ1-1, with D possibly being TRBD1 (5 bases). This CDR3 is built from 17 residues. V lost 0 bases and J 4 bases, leaving 18 bases between the germline ends. The germline gives CDR1 LGHNT, CDR2 FRNRAP.

In regard to this clonotype: A far more abundant clone sits one base away, making this likely a read error. The rearrangement joins TRBV7-3 to TRBJ2-5; D is undetermined. Germline V gene sequence: CDR1 SGHTA, CDR2 FQGTGA. There are 13 residues in the CDR3. The CDR3 is CTSSLRRGETQYF. CDR3 DNA sequence: TGTACCAGCAGCTTACGACGCGGAGAGACCCAGTACTTC.